This TCR beta chain emerged from a study of T cell repertoires in cytomegalovirus infection. Study observations and caveats: In two of eight donors, the top clonotype was HLA-C-restricted CMV-specific.

One entry per CDR3 protein results from TCRdb running MiXCR on the reads. This table holds about 360,000 distinct CDR3 sequences, about a sixth found once. The CDR3 contains 12 residues. V lost 6 bases and J 5 bases, leaving 11 bases between the germline ends. This clonotype has only a few counts. The antigen remains unidentified. The gene calls are TRBV12-3 or TRBV12-4 and TRBJ2-7; D gene unclear. The sequence was obtained from a human donor in good health (CMV status not recorded). Some clones in this sample may be carry-over from other donors' samples. Sequencing used PBMCs. CDR3 nucleotide sequence: TGTGCCAGCAGCCTACAGAGAGACGAGCAGTACTTC. Translated, it gives CASSLQRDEQYF.